The 22 T cell receptor beta chains reported below all come from one sample, sequenced in a study of tumor-infiltrating lymphocytes in primary liver carcinoma. TCR beta cDNA came from roughly 550 ng total RNA, primed with a constant-region primer. Libraries of TCR beta came from three nested multiplex PCR rounds with slightly modified ARM-PCR. Primers for the first two PCR rounds were TRBV1-TRBV30 forward primers and a C-beta reverse primer (about 11 cycles per round). TCRdb ran MiXCR on the multiplex PCR reads and lists one entry per CDR3 protein. The table lists fewer than 400,000 distinct CDR3 sequences, approximately 65% of them singletons, with approximately 9% in the top ten. RNA isolated from unsorted whole blood supplied the blood RNA, with germline DNA also extracted. Sequencing used peripheral blood. The receptors shown here come from a man aged 35-49 years with primary liver carcinoma and hepatitis B virus infection.

On this clonotype itself: One end of the junction does not line up with germline, which may come from a read error. The gene calls are TRBV11-2 and TRBJ1-1, with TRBD1 identical over 7 bases. The CDR3 has 14 amino acids. Germline V gene data show CDR1 as SGHAT and CDR2 as FQNNGV. Written as DNA, the CDR3 is TGTGCCAGCAGTCCGGGACAGCTGAACACTGAAGTTTTCTTT. It translates to CASSPGQLNTEVFF.

Worth noting for this clonotype: A read error may explain this, as a much larger clone is one base away. The chain joins TRBV13 to TRBJ2-3; TRBD2 aligns across 7 bases. Germline V gene lookup returns CDR1 PRHDT and CDR2 FYEKMQ (reference sequence). The CDR3 contains 15 residues. With 7 bases clipped from V and 1 base from J, the junction kept 8 bases outside the gene matches. The CDR3 DNA sequence: TGTGCCAGCAATCAAGGAGGGAGGGGCACAGATACGCAGTATTTT. Translation: CASNQGGRGTDTQYF.

The rearrangement joins TRBV6-2 or TRBV6-3 to TRBJ2-7; 8 bases align to TRBD2. CDR3 length equals 15 residues. Trimming took 2 bases from V and 9 from J; bases not matched to a gene: 12. CDR1 is MNHEY and CDR2 is SVGEGT in the germline V gene. The CDR3 here is CASSYGHSGANGQYF. The DNA of the CDR3 is TGTGCCAGCAGTTACGGCCATAGCGGGGCTAACGGGCAGTACTTC.

Of note for this clonotype: One end of the junction varies from germline; a read error may be responsible. The chain links TRBV11-1 to TRBJ2-6, with 7 bases matching TRBD2. The CDR3 length is 14 residues. Per the germline V gene, CDR1 is SGHAT and CDR2 is FQDESV (reference sequence). The CDR3 nucleotides are TGTGCCAGCAGGGGAGGGGCTGGGACCAACGTCCTGACTTTC. Encoded protein: CASRGGAGTNVLTF.

Turning to this clonotype: A much larger clone lies one base from this, so it may be a read error. The chain uses TRBV6-6 and TRBJ2-2; 14 bases align to TRBD2. CDR3 length: 16 residues. Germline lookup yields CDR1 MNHNY and CDR2 SVGAGI (reference sequence). Trimming removed 6 bases from V and 4 bases from J; junction bases left unmatched: 4. The CDR3 DNA sequence: TGTGCCAGCAGAGGGACTAGCGGGGGAAGCACCGGGGAGCTGTTTTTT. It codes for CASRGTSGGSTGELFF.

CDR3 region: CASSRVVAGELFF. The CDR3 coding sequence is TGTGCCAGCAGCAGAGTGGTGGCCGGGGAGCTGTTTTTT. V usage is TRBV7-2 and J usage is TRBJ2-2; D is unclear. Germline CDR1 reads SGHTA; CDR2 reads FQGNSA. The germline V and J ends were trimmed by 5 bases and 6 bases, with 10 bases remaining between them. This CDR3 has 13 amino acids.

This clonotype came up a few times. V usage is TRBV12-3 or TRBV12-4 and J usage is TRBJ2-7; 12 nucleotides line up with TRBD2. The CDR3 sequence is 17 residues long. V was pared by 3 bases and J by 1 base, with 7 bases of the junction left unmatched. This chain's CDR3 is CASSFNPGLAGSYEQYF. Written as DNA, the CDR3 is TGTGCCAGCAGTTTTAATCCCGGACTAGCGGGATCCTACGAGCAGTACTTC.

This sequence joins TRBV12-3 or TRBV12-4 and TRBJ2-3; D perhaps matches TRBD2 (6 bases). There are 14 residues in the CDR3. The germline V and J ends were trimmed by 6 bases and 4 bases, with 14 bases remaining between them. The CDR3 sequence: CASSLRGKPDTQYF. The CDR3 nucleotides are TGTGCCAGCAGCTTACGGGGGAAGCCAGATACGCAGTATTTT.

For this clonotype: Germline and junction disagree at one end, which may indicate a read error. The chain employs TRBV11-2 and TRBJ2-1, with TRBD1 matching over 7 bases. The CDR3 consists of 16 residues. Germline loops: CDR1 SGHAT, CDR2 FQNNGV. CDR3 sequence reads: CTSSRMRQGSYNEQFF. The CDR3 DNA is TGTACCAGCAGCCGAATGAGACAGGGCTCCTACAATGAGCAGTTCTTC. Supplemented by reference TRBV11-2 and TRBJ2-1, the full variable domain reads EAGVAQSPRYKIIEKRQSVAFWCNPISGHATLYWYQQILGQGPKLLIQFQNNGVVDDSQLPKDRFSAERLKGVDSTLKIQPAKLEDSAVYLCTSSRMRQGSYNEQFFGPGTRLTVL.

As regards this clonotype: A junction boundary mismatches the germline segment, possibly from a read error. The gene calls are TRBV10-3 and TRBJ2-5; D is perhaps TRBD2 (5 bases). The CDR3 is 14 residues long. Per germline, CDR1 ENHRY and CDR2 SYGVKD. The CDR3 region is CAIRESKGRETQYF. For the CDR3, the DNA is TGTGCCATCAGAGAGTCGAAAGGGAGAGAGACCCAGTACTTC.

This chain connects TRBV11-2 to TRBJ2-3; 8 positions match TRBD2. The CDR3 spans 16 residues. Germline-derived CDR1 and CDR2 are SGHAT and FQNNGV. The V and J ends lost 4 bases and 6 bases, in that order; junction bases with no gene match: 12. Written as DNA, the CDR3 is TGTGCCAGCAGCTCCGGGAGGGCTAGCGGAGGGGATACGCAGTATTTT. Its translation is CASSSGRASGGDTQYF.

The rearrangement uses TRBV7-9 and TRBJ2-7; D not certain. The CDR3 contains 14 residues. Germline V lookup: CDR1 SEHNR, CDR2 FQNEAQ (reference sequence). Trimming removed 5 bases at V and 2 bases at J, with 13 bases between. CDR3: CASSPLGGPYEQYF. Written as DNA, the CDR3 is TGTGCCAGCAGCCCCCTGGGCGGTCCCTACGAGCAGTACTTC.

A word on this clonotype: The germline gene is not matched at one end of the junction; a read error may be the cause. V and J are TRBV29-1 and TRBJ1-1; TRBD1 aligns across 7 bases. Germline assignment: CDR1 SQVTM and CDR2 ANQGSEA. This CDR3 comprises 16 residues. CDR3 sequence reads: CSVRGQAKVENIEAFF. Written as DNA, the CDR3 is TGCAGCGTCCGTGGACAGGCGAAAGTGGAGAACATTGAAGCTTTCTTT.

This clonotype was found many times. J is TRBJ1-5 and V is TRBV4-1, with D possibly TRBD1 on 5 matching bases. With 0 bases removed from V and 6 bases from J, the gap between germline ends came to 12 bases. The CDR3 is made up of 15 amino acids. Germline lookup yields CDR1 MGHRA and CDR2 YSYEKL. The CDR3 sequence: CASSQDGQGFQPQHF. Written as DNA, the CDR3 is TGCGCCAGCAGCCAAGACGGCCAGGGATTTCAGCCCCAGCATTTT.

This chain connects TRBV6-1 to TRBJ2-3, with D perhaps TRBD2 (5 bases). With 2 bases removed from V and 0 bases from J, the gap between germline ends came to 15 bases. This CDR3 is 17 amino acids long. The germline CDR1 and CDR2 sequences are MNHNS and SASEGT. As DNA, the CDR3 is TGTGCCAGCAGTGAATCCAGAGGGCAAGTTAGCACAGATACGCAGTATTTT. Translating gives CASSESRGQVSTDTQYF.

This clonotype was observed a handful of times. The rearrangement uses TRBV6-1 and TRBJ1-5; 8 positions agree with TRBD1. The CDR3 totals 15 residues. Germline V gene data show CDR1 as MNHNS and CDR2 as SASEGT. V was pared by 6 bases and J by 0 bases, with 4 bases of the junction left unmatched. Here the CDR3 reads CASRGQANSNQPQHF. In nucleotides, the CDR3 is TGTGCCAGCAGGGGACAGGCTAATAGCAATCAGCCCCAGCATTTT.

The V and J genes are TRBV5-1 and TRBJ2-5; 8 nucleotides line up with TRBD2. The CDR3 is 13 residues long. V gave up 3 bases and J gave up 5 bases; unmatched junction bases: 3. Germline CDR1 SGHRS, CDR2 YFSETQ. The CDR3 nucleotides are TGCGCCAGCAGCTCTGGACTAGCCGAGACCCAGTACTTC. Protein sequence: CASSSGLAETQYF. Variable domain in full (rest from reference TRBV5-1 and TRBJ2-5): KAGVTQTPRYLIKTRGQQVTLSCSPISGHRSVSWYQQTPGQGLQFLFEYFSETQRNKGNFPGRFSGRQFSNSRSEMNVSTLELGDSALYLCASSSGLAETQYFGPGTRLLVL.

Regarding this clonotype: A much larger clone lies a single base off, so this may be a read error. V gene TRBV29-1 combines with J gene TRBJ1-3; D possibly corresponds to TRBD1 (5 bases). Trimming took off 8 bases at V and 1 base at J, with 12 bases between the two ends. Looked up from germline, CDR1 is SQVTM and CDR2 is ANQGSEA. This CDR3 region has 13 residues. CDR3 loop: CSSWGGSGNTIYF. The CDR3 nucleotides are TGCAGCTCCTGGGGGGGTTCTGGAAACACCATATATTTT.

This clonotype was counted many times. The J gene is TRBJ2-7, the V gene TRBV4-3; 7 nucleotides match TRBD1. This CDR3 has 15 residues. CDR1 and CDR2 (germline): LGHNA, YSLEER. After removal of 4 bases from V and 6 bases from J, the junction contained 12 bases not matched to a gene. CDR3 nucleotide sequence: TGCGCCAGCAGCCTTCTGACAGGGCTGGTTAGCGAGCAGTACTTC. Translation: CASSLLTGLVSEQYF.

Notes on this clonotype: A single base separates this from a much larger clone, so it may be a read error. This chain links TRBV6-5 with TRBJ1-1; D uncertain. CDR1 and CDR2 (germline): MNHEY, SVGAGI. The V end lost 6 bases, the J end lost 3 bases, and 11 bases lay between the germline ends. This CDR3 is 13 amino acids long. The CDR3 sequence is CASSPSVYTEAFF. As DNA, the CDR3 is TGTGCCAGCAGCCCCTCGGTGTACACTGAAGCTTTCTTT.

Points on this clonotype: No conserved phenylalanine or tryptophan is present at the end of the CDR3, so a read error is the likely explanation. The genes are TRBV29-1 and TRBJ2-2; 9 bases are shared with TRBD1. Germline V lookup: CDR1 SQVTM, CDR2 ANQGSEA. Trimming cost V 4 bases and J 2 bases; bases outside gene matches: 8. This CDR3 is 16 amino acids long. The CDR3 nucleotides read TGCAGCGTTGGGACAGGGGAGTCTCGAAACACCGGGGAGCTGTTTTAT. Protein: CSVGTGESRNTGELFY.

To note about this clonotype: A much larger clone lies one base from this, so it may be a read error. The rearrangement uses TRBV12-3 or TRBV12-4 and TRBJ2-1; 10 bases map to TRBD2. The CDR3 is 14 amino acids. V lost 8 bases to trimming and J lost 8 bases; unmatched junction nucleotides: 9. CDR3 amino acids: CASLLAGRDDEQFF. DNA for the CDR3: TGTGCCAGCCTACTAGCGGGAAGGGACGATGAGCAGTTCTTC.